These T cell receptor beta chains were read from a single sample in a study of T cell repertoires in cytomegalovirus infection. No cognate antigen is known for these TCRs. TCRdb recomputed calls from the reads with MiXCR, one row per CDR3 protein. The data hold some 700,000 distinct CDR3 sequences, with 33% observed a single time. The source material was cultured PBMCs, sampled from culture after CMV antigen stimulation. These receptors all come from a human donor in good health (CMV status not recorded). Some clones in this sample may be carry-over from other donors' samples. Both conserved end residues are part of each CDR3. A D gene is named only where the DNA matches it firmly. A row's size may be missing; if present it is once, few, many or a size class.

size: few
J: TRBJ2-5
V: TRBV25-1
D: -
CDR3: CASSELPGPGKRNLQETQYF
DNA: TGTGCCAGCAGTGAACTCCCAGGACCGGGGAAAAGGAACCTCCAAGAGACCCAGTACTTC

size: few
J: TRBJ1-2
V: TRBV27
D: -
CDR3: CASSKSGNYGYTF
DNA: TGTGCCAGCAGTAAGTCAGGGAACTATGGCTACACCTTC

size: -
J: TRBJ1-3
V: TRBV20-1
D: -
CDR3: CSAESDGPRGNTIYF
DNA: TGCAGTGCGGAATCGGACGGACCAAGGGGAAACACCATATATTTT

size: many
J: TRBJ2-1
V: TRBV7-2
D: TRBD2
CDR3: CASSLGGRIHNEQFF
DNA: TGTGCCAGCAGCTTAGGCGGGAGGATTCACAATGAGCAGTTCTTC

size: -
J: TRBJ2-7
V: TRBV2
D: TRBD2
CDR3: CASSGGGLAAYEQYF
DNA: TGTGCCAGCAGTGGGGGTGGACTAGCGGCTTACGAGCAGTACTTC

size: -
J: TRBJ2-5
V: TRBV29-1
D: -
CDR3: CSVVGRQETQYF
DNA: TGCAGCGTTGTAGGCCGTCAAGAGACCCAGTACTTC

size: -
J: TRBJ2-4
V: TRBV10-3
D: -
CDR3: CAISESQENIQYF
DNA: TGTGCCATCAGTGAGTCCCAAGAAAACATTCAGTACTTC

size: -
J: TRBJ2-1
V: TRBV6-2/TRBV6-3
D: TRBD2
CDR3: CASSYLGTGGSSYNEQFF
DNA: TGTGCCAGCAGTTACTTGGGAACGGGCGGGAGCTCCTACAATGAGCAGTTCTTC

size: few
J: TRBJ2-3
V: TRBV5-4
D: -
CDR3: CAKYHTPPDTQYF
DNA: TGTGCCAAATACCATACACCCCCCGATACGCAGTATTTT

size: -
J: TRBJ2-5
V: TRBV5-1
D: -
CDR3: CASSLGTQGPGETQYF
DNA: TGCGCCAGCAGCCTCGGAACCCAGGGGCCGGGGGAGACCCAGTACTTC

size: -
J: TRBJ1-2
V: TRBV19
D: TRBD1
CDR3: CASGQGPYGYTF
DNA: TGTGCCAGTGGACAGGGGCCCTATGGCTACACCTTC

size: -
J: TRBJ2-3
V: TRBV11-2
D: TRBD1
CDR3: CASSPASPGQIRDTQYF
DNA: TGTGCCAGCAGCCCTGCGTCGCCGGGACAGATCCGGGATACGCAGTATTTT

size: few
J: TRBJ2-7
V: TRBV7-2
D: -
CDR3: CASSLSRNEQYF
DNA: TGTGCCAGCAGCTTAAGCCGGAACGAGCAGTACTTC

size: -
J: TRBJ1-1
V: TRBV20-1
D: -
CDR3: CSARVEGLIFF
DNA: TGCAGTGCTAGAGTGGAAGGCTTAATTTTCTTT

size: many
J: TRBJ1-1
V: TRBV7-2
D: -
CDR3: CASSPTLGFEAFF
DNA: TGTGCCAGCAGCCCTACTTTGGGTTTTGAAGCTTTCTTT